One and the same sample provided the 12 T cell receptor beta chains below, sequenced in a study of blood T cells in healthy people across ages (dated by TCRdb to about 2015). To prepare the library, 5' RACE was applied. Sequencer: Illumina HiSeq 2500. A second roughly 7 to 12 cycle PCR used a sample-barcoded 5' primer and a J-beta primer mix. Through fastp at Q25 and MiXCR, TCRdb rebuilt clones from the public reads, retaining in-frame beta chains. Each CDR3 protein appears once, grouped with its most common genes and DNA. This sample gives around 900,000 distinct CDR3 sequences in total; just over 50% of them show up just once. Roughly 23% of the sample goes to the ten largest clones. The sample was blood. These TCRs come from an older woman in good health.

V and J are TRBV3-1 and TRBJ1-4; no clear D. The V end was cut by 1 base, the J end by 5 bases, with 11 bases between. This CDR3 is 15 amino acids long. Germline CDR1 is LGHDT and CDR2 is YNNKEL (reference sequence). As DNA, the CDR3 is TGTGCCAGCAGCCAAGTTTACAGTAACAATGAAAAACTGTTTTTT. Translation: CASSQVYSNNEKLFF.

With regard to this clonotype: Sequence at one end of the junction differs from germline and may be a read error. V usage is TRBV6-5 and J usage is TRBJ2-7, with D perhaps matching TRBD2 (7 bases). CDR3 length equals 12 residues. Germline CDR1 reads MNHEY; CDR2 reads SVGAGI. The DNA of the CDR3 is TGTGCCAGCAGTAACTCTCGGGGGGCCCAGTACTTC. Its translation is CASSNSRGAQYF.

This clonotype was detected a few times. The chain couples TRBV4-1 to TRBJ2-7, with unresolved D. This CDR3 has 11 amino acids. The germline V and J ends were trimmed by 1 base and 10 bases, with 8 bases remaining between them. Germline lookup yields CDR1 MGHRA and CDR2 YSYEKL. The DNA of the CDR3 is TGCGCCAGCAGCCAAGGATCGGTACAGTACTTC. Its translation: CASSQGSVQYF.

CDR3 residues: CASTPSTGSTEAFF. For the CDR3, the DNA is TGTGCCAGCACCCCTAGCACAGGGTCCACTGAAGCTTTCTTT. The chain couples TRBV3-1 to TRBJ1-1; tentative D call: TRBD1 (6 bases). Germline-derived CDR1 and CDR2 are LGHDT and YNNKEL (reference sequence). Trimming shortened V by 7 bases and J by 4 bases, and 16 bases separated the two germline ends. The CDR3 has 14 residues.

This chain connects TRBV11-3 to TRBJ2-4, with D perhaps matching TRBD2 (7 bases). TRBJ2-5 matches the DNA end more closely, so the J call is doubtful. Looked up from germline, CDR1 is SGHNT and CDR2 is YENEEA. The CDR3 extends over 15 amino acids. In nucleotides, the CDR3 is TGTGCCAGCAGCAAGGGAGGGACATCCCAAGAGACCCAGTACTTC. As protein: CASSKGGTSQETQYF.

The chain combines TRBV2 with TRBJ2-3; either TRBD1 or TRBD2 may supply D (6 bases each). V lost 6 bases to trimming and J lost 6 bases, with 19 bases between them. The CDR3 loop spans 15 amino acids. Germline V gene sequence: CDR1 SNHLY, CDR2 FYNNEI. CDR3 sequence (DNA): TGTGCCAGCAGGTCGGGGGCGGGACCCGGCGATACGCAGTATTTT. It yields the protein CASRSGAGPGDTQYF.

Many counts were recorded for this clonotype. The rearrangement links TRBV29-1 to TRBJ2-3; 10 nucleotides line up with TRBD2. The CDR3 covers 15 residues. V dropped 3 bases and J dropped 3; count of bases not matched to a gene: 6. Germline V lookup: CDR1 SQVTM, CDR2 ANQGSEA. This chain's CDR3 is CSVDGGAGGTDTQYF. CDR3 sequence (DNA): TGCAGCGTTGACGGCGGAGCGGGAGGGACAGATACGCAGTATTTT.

This clonotype was seen a handful of times. The chain links TRBV28 to TRBJ2-4; D is undetermined. The J call could be wrong; TRBJ2-7 is a better fit for the DNA end. Per the germline V gene, CDR1 is MDHEN and CDR2 is SYDVKM. This CDR3 comprises 12 residues. CDR3 sequence: CASSIGRYEQYF. The CDR3 region has the DNA TGTGCCAGCAGCATCGGGCGTTACGAGCAGTACTTC.

The count of this clonotype is one. The rearrangement joins TRBV6-5 to TRBJ1-1, with no clear D. V lost 6 bases to trimming and J lost 4 bases, with 12 bases between them. The CDR3 runs to 13 residues. Germline V gene sequence: CDR1 MNHEY, CDR2 SVGAGI. CDR3 coding DNA: TGTGCCAGCAGGCCCCGGATGGGCACTGAAGCTTTCTTT. Translating gives CASRPRMGTEAFF.

The sample holds one count of this clonotype. The chain is built from TRBV7-2 and TRBJ2-7; tentative D call: TRBD1 (7 bases). Between the trimmed V and J ends, which lost 9 bases and 3 bases, there was a span of 21 bases. The CDR3 length is 15 residues. Germline V gives CDR1 SGHTA, CDR2 FQGNSA. The CDR3 loop reads CARSVRGADDYEQYF. Written as DNA, the CDR3 is TGTGCCAGAAGTGTCAGGGGGGCAGATGACTACGAGCAGTACTTC.

The chain joins TRBV4-1 to TRBJ2-1; TRBD1 or TRBD2 may be the D gene (5 bases each). The V end lost 2 bases, the J end lost 0 bases, and 8 bases lay between the germline ends. Looked up from germline, CDR1 is MGHRA and CDR2 is YSYEKL. The CDR3 is made up of 15 amino acids. The CDR3 here is CASSQMGVSYNEQFF. The CDR3 bases are TGCGCCAGCAGCCAAATGGGGGTCTCCTACAATGAGCAGTTCTTC.

CDR3 protein: CASRSSGAYEQYF. Here the CDR3 DNA reads TGTGCCAGCAGGTCTAGCGGGGCCTACGAGCAGTACTTC. The chain carries TRBV2 and TRBJ2-7; TRBD2 agrees at 9 bases. CDR3 length: 13 amino acids. The J segment lost 2 bases and the V segment lost 6 bases, leaving 2 bases of the junction unmatched. Looked up from germline, CDR1 is SNHLY and CDR2 is FYNNEI. Together with reference TRBV2 and TRBJ2-7, the CDR3 gives the full variable domain: EPEVTQTPSHQVTQMGQEVILRCVPISNHLYFYWYRQILGQKVEFLVSFYNNEISEKSEIFDDQFSVERPDGSNFTLKIRSTKLEDSAMYFCASRSSGAYEQYFGPGTRLTVT.